This TCR beta chain was obtained from a study of blood T cell repertoires in COVID-19. Profiled with immunoSEQ multiplex PCR; TCRdb holds only in-frame clones, not every one. Of about 390,000 clones in the sample, over 75% are singletons; the top ten hold approximately 2.5%. This CDR3 is 15 amino acids long. V shed 4 bases and J 5 bases; nucleotides not matched to a gene: 10. The germline CDR1 and CDR2 sequences are SGHTS and YDEGEE. The chain links TRBV5-8 to TRBJ1-1; 8 nucleotides match TRBD1. Sequenced material: peripheral blood. The source is a woman aged 55-75 years with COVID-19, enrolled during active disease. The CDR3 DNA sequence: TGTGCCAGCAGCAGCTACCAGGGGGCTGGTACTGAAGCTTTCTTT. Protein: CASSSYQGAGTEAFF.